These 7 T cell receptor beta chains share one sample of origin, sequenced in a study of cytomegalovirus exposure and HLA in healthy donors. Amplification used 60 Vbeta primers and 13 Jbeta primers. Profiling relied on immunoSEQ multiplex PCR, and the TCRdb table lists in-frame clones only, not all of them. The sample includes 200,000 to 250,000 clones, just under 85% of them seen just once. Sequenced input: PBMCs. These receptors all come from a woman aged 40 to 55 in good health and CMV-seronegative.

This sequence joins TRBV25-1 and TRBJ1-1; 7 nucleotides line up with TRBD1. Germline CDR1 reads MGHDK; CDR2 reads SYGVNS. This CDR3 spans 15 amino acids. Trimming cost V 7 bases and J 1 base; bases outside gene matches: 9. The CDR3 sequence: CASTTGAGGNTEAFF. The CDR3 nucleotides are TGTGCCAGCACCACGGGAGCAGGGGGGAACACTGAAGCTTTCTTT. Full variable domain (outside the CDR3, taken from reference TRBV25-1 and TRBJ1-1): EADIYQTPRYLVIGTGKKITLECSQTMGHDKMYWYQQDPGMELHLIHYSYGVNSTEKGDLSSESTVSRIRTEHFPLTLESARPSHTSQYLCASTTGAGGNTEAFFGQGTRLTVV.

J is TRBJ1-2 and V is TRBV27, with 10 bases identical to TRBD1. Trimming removed 6 bases from V and 2 bases from J; junction bases left unmatched: 9. The V gene's germline CDR1 is MNHEY and CDR2 SMNVEV (reference sequence). The CDR3 has 16 amino acids. CDR3 DNA: TGTGCCAGCAGACGAAAGACAGGGGGCTTAAACTATGGCTACACCTTC. It codes for CASRRKTGGLNYGYTF.

In regard to this clone: The junction departs from the called germline gene at one end, perhaps through a read error. This rearrangement joins TRBV7-9 to TRBJ2-7, with D unresolved. Germline assignment: CDR1 SEHNR and CDR2 FQNEAQ (reference sequence). This CDR3 has 12 amino acids. In DNA, the CDR3 is TGTTCCAGCAGCTTATCGGGTTACGAGCAGTACTTC. Residues: CSSSLSGYEQYF.

V usage is TRBV28 and J usage is TRBJ2-2, with 7 bases aligning to TRBD2. There are 17 residues in the CDR3. With V trimmed by 5 bases and J by 4 bases, 13 bases remained unmatched. Germline assignment: CDR1 MDHEN and CDR2 SYDVKM. As DNA, the CDR3 is TGTGCCAGCAGTCCACCTCCCAGCGGGGCAATCACCGGGGAGCTGTTTTTT. Translation gives CASSPPPSGAITGELFF.

The gene calls are TRBV9 and TRBJ1-4; D not resolved. V dropped 0 bases and J dropped 7 bases, with 10 bases sitting between them. This CDR3 comprises 14 residues. The germline CDR1 and CDR2 sequences are SGDLS and YYNGEE. The CDR3 loop is CASSVGDDGEKLFF. CDR3 coding DNA: TGTGCCAGCAGCGTAGGAGATGATGGTGAAAAACTGTTTTTT. Using reference TRBV9 and TRBJ1-4 for the parts outside the CDR3, the full variable domain is DSGVTQTPKHLITATGQRVTLRCSPRSGDLSVYWYQQSLDQGLQFLIQYYNGEERAKGNILERFSAQQFPDLHSELNLSSLELGDSALYFCASSVGDDGEKLFFGSGTQLSVL.

The chain combines TRBV6-5 with TRBJ1-1, with 7 bases that match TRBD1. CDR3 length equals 13 residues. Germline lookup yields CDR1 MNHEY and CDR2 SVGAGI. Unmatched junction bases numbered 8, after V lost 6 bases and J lost 7 bases. CDR3 in amino acids: CASRRQGPDEAFF. In nucleotides, the CDR3 is TGTGCCAGCAGAAGACAGGGCCCGGATGAAGCTTTCTTT.

This clone has a single count. This chain connects TRBV19 to TRBJ1-1; D is unresolved. V dropped 0 bases and J dropped 6 bases, with 8 bases sitting between them. Germline V gives CDR1 LNHDA, CDR2 SQIVND (reference sequence). There are 13 residues in the CDR3. The CDR3 region is CASSIDPGSEAFF. The CDR3 DNA sequence: TGTGCCAGTAGTATAGATCCGGGGTCTGAAGCTTTCTTT.